The next 16 T cell receptor beta chains were all read from a single sample in a study of Ad26.COV2.S vaccination and SARS-CoV-2 variants. As for treatment: roughly 18 received Ad26.COV2.S at low or high dose, single or two shots; five or six received placebo; per-sample allocation not given. Samples came from day 63 after the first vaccine or placebo injection. Measured with immunoSEQ multiplex PCR; TCRdb has only the in-frame clones, and not every one. The sample has roughly 350,000 clones, more than 85% seen once; the top ten hold under 6%. Sequences were derived from peripheral blood, sampled in a trial of Ad26.COV2.S vaccine versus placebo. The receptor set was obtained from a person aged 18-65 years who received the Ad26.COV2.S COVID-19 vaccine or a placebo.

V and J are TRBV15 and TRBJ2-1, with D tentatively TRBD2 (5 bases). The CDR3 consists of 17 residues. Trimming cost V 0 bases and J 9 bases, with 21 bases left between them. CDR1 is LNHNV, CDR2 YYDKDF, per germline (reference sequence). The CDR3 nucleotides read TGTGCCACCAGCAGAGATGGGCTAGCCCCCTCTAAGGGTGAGCAGTTCTTC. This codes for CATSRDGLAPSKGEQFF.

The chain is built from TRBV19 and TRBJ1-5; D is possibly TRBD1 (5 bases). V dropped 5 bases and J dropped 5 bases, with 16 bases sitting between them. The CDR3 consists of 15 residues. Per the germline V gene, CDR1 is LNHDA and CDR2 is SQIVND (reference sequence). The CDR3 DNA reads as TGTGCCAGTAGTTCATGGCAGGGAGGGGATCAGCCCCAGCATTTT. It specifies CASSSWQGGDQPQHF.

The chain joins TRBV9 to TRBJ2-2; 13 nucleotides align to TRBD2. The CDR3 has 16 amino acids. V lost 3 bases to trimming and J lost 5 bases; unmatched junction nucleotides: 4. Germline loops: CDR1 SGDLS, CDR2 YYNGEE. The CDR3: CASSGTSGRRTGELFF. The CDR3 bases are TGTGCCAGCAGCGGGACTAGCGGGAGACGTACCGGGGAGCTGTTTTTT.

A single count supports this clone. The chain carries TRBV28 and TRBJ1-6; D unresolved. Germline values: CDR1 MDHEN, CDR2 SYDVKM. This CDR3 has 13 residues. V gave up 8 bases and J gave up 0 bases, with 5 bases separating them. The CDR3 protein is CASLSSYNSPLHF. The CDR3 DNA reads as TGTGCCAGCCTTAGCTCCTATAATTCACCCCTCCACTTT.

The rearrangement joins TRBV5-1 to TRBJ1-3; perhaps TRBD1 as D (5 bases). The germline CDR1 and CDR2 sequences are SGHRS and YFSETQ. Deletions cut 2 bases from V and 0 bases from J, with 15 bases between. The CDR3 has 17 amino acids. This CDR3 reads CASSFLQGVSSGNTIYF. DNA of the CDR3: TGCGCCAGCAGCTTCCTGCAGGGCGTAAGCTCTGGAAACACCATATATTTT. The entire variable domain, with the rest obtained from reference TRBV5-1 and TRBJ1-3, is as follows: KAGVTQTPRYLIKTRGQQVTLSCSPISGHRSVSWYQQTPGQGLQFLFEYFSETQRNKGNFPGRFSGRQFSNSRSEMNVSTLELGDSALYLCASSFLQGVSSGNTIYFGEGSWLTVV.

This clone has a single count. The J gene is TRBJ1-3, the V gene TRBV28; D remains unclear. The CDR3 has 16 amino acids. V lost 7 bases to trimming and J lost 0 bases, with 16 bases between them. The germline V gene has CDR1 MDHEN and CDR2 SYDVKM. CDR3 nucleotide sequence: TGTGCCAGCACACCCTCGGACGGATTCTCTGGAAACACCATATATTTT. Its translation: CASTPSDGFSGNTIYF.

The V gene is TRBV24-1, the J gene TRBJ2-3; D unresolved. Trimming left V 0 bases short and J 0 bases short, with 9 bases between. CDR3 length equals 16 residues. In germline, CDR1 is KGHDR, CDR2 SFDVKD. The DNA of the CDR3 is TGTGCCACCAGTGATTTGGGGCTTGACAGCACAGATACGCAGTATTTT. As protein: CATSDLGLDSTDTQYF.

In this sample, this clone turned up once. V and J are TRBV3-1 (or the pseudogene TRBV3-2) and TRBJ1-2; 8 nucleotides line up with TRBD1. CDR1 and CDR2 (germline): LGHDT, YNNKEL (reference sequence). This CDR3 spans 17 amino acids. Trimming took 4 bases from V and 0 from J; bases not matched to a gene: 10. The CDR3 region has the DNA TGTGCCAGCAGCCCCAAACCGGGACAGGCCCCTAACTATGGCTACACCTTC. Amino acids: CASSPKPGQAPNYGYTF.

The rearrangement links TRBV5-6 to TRBJ1-1, with unresolved D. The CDR3 extends over 12 amino acids. Deletions cut 0 bases from V and 3 bases from J, with 3 bases between. CDR1 and CDR2 from the germline V gene are SGHDT and YYEEEE. CDR3 loop: CASSLGHTEAFF. CDR3 nucleotide sequence: TGTGCCAGCAGCTTGGGTCACACTGAAGCTTTCTTT.

This clone has a handful of counts. This chain connects TRBV2 to TRBJ1-2; 8 bases map to TRBD1. The CDR3 runs to 14 residues. J was trimmed by 4 bases and V by 6 bases; bases with no gene match: 7. Germline CDR1 reads SNHLY; CDR2 reads FYNNEI. The CDR3 loop is CASRPRGLAYGYTF. In DNA form, the CDR3 reads TGTGCCAGCAGGCCCAGGGGGCTAGCCTATGGCTACACCTTC.

This clone was detected only a few times. The chain links TRBV7-8 to TRBJ2-7, with TRBD2 matching over 9 bases. There are 17 residues in the CDR3. V was clipped by 4 bases and J by 1 base; unmatched bases: 11. Germline V gives CDR1 SGHVS, CDR2 FQNEAQ. CDR3: CASSSLELAGPSYEQYF. The DNA for the CDR3 is TGTGCCAGCAGCTCCCTGGAGCTAGCGGGGCCGTCCTACGAGCAGTACTTC. Combining the CDR3 with reference TRBV7-8 and TRBJ2-7 gives the whole variable domain GAGVSQSPRYKVAKRGQDVALRCDPISGHVSLFWYQQALGQGPEFLTYFQNEAQLDKSGLPSDRFFAERPEGSVSTLKIQRTQQEDSAVYLCASSSLELAGPSYEQYFGPGTRLTVT.

This rearrangement joins TRBV14 to TRBJ2-7, with 9 bases identical to TRBD1. Germline assignment: CDR1 SGHDN and CDR2 FVKESK. The V gene end was trimmed by 5 bases and the J gene end by 3 bases; junction bases not matched to a gene: 8. This CDR3 contains 15 residues. The DNA for the CDR3 is TGTGCCAGCAGCGCCAACAGGGGGCGCAGCTACGAGCAGTACTTC. Translated: CASSANRGRSYEQYF.

The chain employs TRBV19 and TRBJ2-1; 15 bases line up with TRBD2. The CDR3 contains 18 residues. The junction had 13 bases not matched to a gene; V was cut back by 5 bases and J by 8 bases. The V gene's germline CDR1 is LNHDA and CDR2 SQIVND (reference sequence). In DNA form, the CDR3 reads TGTGCCAGTAGTCTCCTGGGACTAGCGGGAGGAGATATCGATGAGCAGTTCTTC. Its protein is CASSLLGLAGGDIDEQFF.

The chain has TRBV7-8 and TRBJ2-7, with a possible D match to TRBD2 (6 bases). The CDR3 contains 14 residues. Trimming cost V 1 base and J 2 bases, with 9 bases left between them. Germline V gives CDR1 SGHVS, CDR2 FQNEAQ. The CDR3 DNA reads TGTGCCAGCAGCTTAGGGAGGGTAACCTACGAGCAGTACTTC. Amino acid sequence: CASSLGRVTYEQYF.

Regarding this clone: Other DNA sequences in this sample translate to the same CDR3. The chain couples TRBV19 to TRBJ1-5; a possible D gene is TRBD1 (6 bases). Germline CDR1 reads LNHDA; CDR2 reads SQIVND (reference sequence). The V end was cut by 4 bases, the J end by 2 bases, with 12 bases between. This CDR3 is 15 amino acids long. The CDR3 protein is CASSKWGQGNQPQHF. The DNA for the CDR3 is TGTGCCAGTAGTAAGTGGGGGCAAGGCAATCAGCCCCAGCATTTT.

The V gene is TRBV12-3 or TRBV12-4, the J gene TRBJ1-4; D is unresolved. The CDR3 has 11 amino acids. V dropped 5 bases and J dropped 3 bases, with 1 base sitting between them. CDR3 DNA: TGTGCCAGCAGTCCTAATGAAAAACTGTTTTTT. It encodes CASSPNEKLFF.